This record concerns one T cell receptor (beta chain) sequence. TCRdb's copy holds only in-frame clones and misses some; the assay was immunoSEQ multiplex PCR. The data hold 100,000 to 150,000 clones, with 87% observed a single time. CDR1 MNHEY and CDR2 SVGEGT come from the germline V gene. The CDR3 loop spans 13 amino acids. The V and J ends lost 4 bases and 5 bases respectively, with 11 bases between them. The sample comes from a study of T cell responses to AZD1222 COVID-19 vaccine. This TCR was recovered from an adult in good health. Source: peripheral blood, taken on day 0 of AZD1222 vaccination. The chain couples TRBV6-2 or TRBV6-3 to TRBJ2-5, with TRBD2 as a possible D gene (5 bases). The CDR3 coding sequence is TGTGCCAGCAGTTCCCTCGAGCGGGAGACCCAGTACTTC. Residues: CASSSLERETQYF.